One and the same sample provided the 26 T cell receptor beta chains below, sequenced in a study of blood T cells in healthy people across ages. Primed by a sample-barcoded 5' primer and a J-beta primer mix, a second PCR proceeded for 7 to 11 cycles. TCRdb ran MiXCR on the 5' RACE reads and lists one entry per CDR3 protein. The top ten hold less than 20% of the sample, which has about 700,000 distinct CDR3 sequences, approximately 29% seen once. Material: blood. These receptors were taken from a woman of 80 years or more in good health.

The sample holds many counts of this clonotype. V is TRBV20-1 and J is TRBJ2-1; no definite D call. This CDR3 has 11 residues. Germline CDR1 DFQATT, CDR2 SNEGSKA (reference sequence). Deletions cut 4 bases from V and 4 bases from J, with 5 bases between. DNA for the CDR3: TGCAGTGCTAAGGCGTACAATGAGCAGTTCTTC. Translating gives CSAKAYNEQFF.

The J gene is TRBJ2-7, the V gene TRBV7-2; 9 nucleotides match TRBD2. The J call is in doubt because the DNA end fits TRBJ2-5 better. This CDR3 comprises 15 residues. CDR1 SGHTA and CDR2 FQGNSA come from the germline V gene. This chain's CDR3 is CASSELAGYCGTQYF. The CDR3 coding sequence is TGTGCCAGCAGCGAACTAGCGGGTTACTGCGGGACCCAGTACTTC.

This clonotype was counted ten times or more. The rearrangement links TRBV27 to TRBJ2-1; 7 bases map to TRBD1. The J segment lost 2 bases and the V segment lost 5 bases, leaving 12 bases of the junction unmatched. Looked up from germline, CDR1 is MNHEY and CDR2 is SMNVEV (reference sequence). The CDR3 runs 17 residues. The CDR3 sequence: CASSPRQGWITYNEQFF. The CDR3 coding sequence is TGTGCCAGCAGTCCAAGACAGGGATGGATTACCTACAATGAGCAGTTCTTC.

On this clonotype itself: This may stem from a read error, because a much larger clone lies one nucleotide away. This chain joins TRBV24-1 and TRBJ2-1, with 8 bases aligning to TRBD2. This CDR3 comprises 13 residues. The V segment lost 6 bases and the J segment 13 bases; nucleotides outside the gene matches: 10. Per germline, CDR1 KGHDR and CDR2 SFDVKD. In DNA, the CDR3 is TGTGCCACCAGTCACGGGGGGGAAGAGACCCAGTTCTTC. Residues: CATSHGGEETQFF.

V usage is TRBV5-1 and J usage is TRBJ2-1; 11 bases align to TRBD1. This CDR3 is built from 17 residues. CDR1 and CDR2 from the germline V gene are SGHRS and YFSETQ. Losses at the gene ends were 0 bases for V and 4 bases for J; bases not matched to a gene: 6. The CDR3 bases are TGCGCCAGCAGCTTGGGGAAGGGACAGGGGGTATACAATGAGCAGTTCTTC. Amino acids: CASSLGKGQGVYNEQFF. Full variable domain (missing parts from reference TRBV5-1 and TRBJ2-1): KAGVTQTPRYLIKTRGQQVTLSCSPISGHRSVSWYQQTPGQGLQFLFEYFSETQRNKGNFPGRFSGRQFSNSRSEMNVSTLELGDSALYLCASSLGKGQGVYNEQFFGPGTRLTVL.

This clonotype was seen a handful of times. This sequence joins TRBV18 and TRBJ1-1; 11 nucleotides match TRBD1. The CDR3 is made up of 16 amino acids. Unmatched junction bases numbered 5, after V lost 2 bases and J lost 3 bases. Germline V gene sequence: CDR1 KGHSH, CDR2 LQKENI. CDR3 residues: CASSPLWGQGDTEAFF. The CDR3 coding sequence is TGTGCCAGCTCACCATTATGGGGACAGGGGGACACTGAAGCTTTCTTT.

This clonotype appeared many times. The V and J genes are TRBV10-3 and TRBJ2-3; TRBD2 aligns across 12 bases. With V trimmed by 6 bases and J by 1 base, 5 bases remained unmatched. The germline CDR1 and CDR2 sequences are ENHRY and SYGVKD. The CDR3 is made up of 16 amino acids. CDR3 sequence reads: CAIRPGLAGRTDTQYF. The CDR3 region has the DNA TGTGCCATCAGACCTGGACTAGCGGGGCGCACAGATACGCAGTATTTT.

This clonotype came up a few times. The V call is TRBV20-1, the J call TRBJ2-3; 14 positions agree with TRBD2. The CDR3 length is 15 residues. The ends lost 6 bases at V and 6 bases at J; junction bases unmatched: 8. Germline V gene lookup returns CDR1 DFQATT and CDR2 SNEGSKA (reference sequence). The CDR3 sequence: CSAQKTSGGDDTQYF. The CDR3 coding sequence is TGCAGTGCGCAGAAGACTAGCGGGGGGGATGATACGCAGTATTTT.

J is TRBJ2-1 and V is TRBV7-3, with 7 bases that match TRBD1. The J call may be mistaken, given a closer DNA end match to TRBJ2-7. From germline, CDR1 is SGHTA and CDR2 FQGTGA. CDR3 size: 18 residues. The CDR3 sequence: CASSLTADRQGFYNEQYF. In nucleotides, the CDR3 is TGTGCCAGCAGCTTAACGGCTGATAGACAGGGATTCTACAATGAGCAGTACTTC.

The table lists this clonotype with many counts. This chain joins TRBV6-4 and TRBJ2-7; D ambiguous. Germline V gene data show CDR1 as MRHNA and CDR2 as SNTAGT. V lost 8 bases, J lost 0 bases, and 14 bases lay in between. The CDR3 is made up of 14 amino acids. This CDR3 is CASQAIRASYEQYF. The DNA of the CDR3 is TGTGCCAGCCAAGCAATCCGGGCCTCCTACGAGCAGTACTTC.

Regarding this clonotype: With a much larger clone just one base away, this may be a read error. V usage is TRBV6-1 and J usage is TRBJ2-3; D perhaps matches TRBD1 (6 bases). Per the germline V gene, CDR1 is MNHNS and CDR2 is SASEGT. Between the trimmed V and J ends, which lost 6 bases and 4 bases, there was a span of 29 bases. There are 19 residues in the CDR3. CDR3: CASSLMAGALIGRADTQYF. In nucleotides, the CDR3 is TGTGCCAGCAGCCTGATGGCAGGGGCCCTCATAGGGCGAGCAGATACGCAGTATTTT.

This clonotype was counted ten times or more. The chain couples TRBV9 to TRBJ2-3, with 11 positions matching TRBD2. V lost 0 bases and J lost 0; bases outside the gene matches: 3. CDR3 length: 17 amino acids. In germline, CDR1 is SGDLS, CDR2 YYNGEE. CDR3 residues: CASSVASGGSSTDTQYF. The CDR3 nucleotides are TGTGCCAGCAGCGTAGCTAGCGGGGGGTCTAGCACAGATACGCAGTATTTT.

This clonotype was recorded a few times. J is TRBJ1-6 and V is TRBV20-1, with 7 bases aligning to TRBD1. The CDR3 runs 17 residues. The trim removed 0 bases at V and 7 bases at J, leaving 12 bases unmatched. Per germline, CDR1 DFQATT and CDR2 SNEGSKA (reference sequence). CDR3 sequence: CSARDLNYRGVNSPLHF. The DNA of the CDR3 is TGCAGTGCTAGAGACCTAAATTACAGGGGAGTAAATTCACCCCTCCACTTT.

The chain uses TRBV9 and TRBJ1-3, with D possibly TRBD1 on 6 matching bases. Trimming took 3 bases from V and 1 from J, leaving 11 bases between them. The length of the CDR3 is 15 residues. Germline V CDR1 and CDR2: SGDLS, YYNGEE. The CDR3 reads CASSAIQGSGNTIYF. CDR3 coding DNA: TGTGCCAGCAGCGCAATTCAGGGGTCTGGAAACACCATATATTTT.

This clonotype has ten or more counts. The chain has TRBV6-1 and TRBJ2-1; TRBD2 matches at 12 bases. The CDR3 is made up of 16 amino acids. The germline V gene encodes CDR1 MNHNS and CDR2 SASEGT. Trimming took 1 base from V and 7 from J; bases not matched to a gene: 5. CDR3 amino acids: CASSEELAGGMNEQFF. DNA of the CDR3: TGTGCCAGCAGTGAAGAGCTAGCGGGGGGGATGAATGAGCAGTTCTTC.

This clonotype was detected a few times. A much larger clone is a single base away; this may be a read error. This chain uses TRBV7-2 with TRBJ2-5; 8 positions match TRBD2. With 0 bases clipped from V and 5 bases from J, the junction kept 8 bases outside the gene matches. The CDR3 covers 16 residues. Per germline, CDR1 SGHTA and CDR2 FQGNSA. CDR3 residues: CASSLACQGGRETQYF. CDR3 nucleotides: TGTGCCAGCAGCTTAGCCTGCCAGGGCGGGAGGGAGACCCAGTACTTC. The complete variable domain, with remaining parts taken from reference TRBV7-2 and TRBJ2-5, reads GAGVSQSPSNKVTEKGKDVELRCDPISGHTALYWYRQSLGQGLEFLIYFQGNSAPDKSGLPSDRFSAERTGGSVSTLTIQRTQQEDSAVYLCASSLACQGGRETQYFGPGTRLLVL.

This clonotype was counted ten times or more. CDR3 in DNA: TGTGCCAGCAGCTTATACAGGGCCACGAAGCAAGAGACCCAGTACTTC. This codes for CASSLYRATKQETQYF. The chain is built from TRBV7-2 and TRBJ2-5, with D perhaps matching TRBD1 (6 bases). V dropped 2 bases and J dropped 2 bases, with 15 bases sitting between them. Germline V lookup: CDR1 SGHTA, CDR2 FQGNSA. The CDR3 totals 16 residues.

The chain employs TRBV4-1 and TRBJ2-5, with 11 bases matching TRBD1. The J call may be wrong; the DNA end is better matched by TRBJ2-7. Germline values: CDR1 MGHRA, CDR2 YSYEKL. CDR3 length: 15 amino acids. The CDR3 reads CASSQSGQGAYEQYF. DNA for the CDR3: TGCGCCAGCAGCCAGTCGGGACAGGGGGCCTACGAGCAGTACTTC.

In regard to this clonotype: Since a much larger clone is just one base distant, this may be a read error. The rearrangement links TRBV30 to TRBJ1-2; D is undetermined. The CDR3 consists of 13 residues. Germline V gene data show CDR1 as GTSNPN and CDR2 as SVGIG (reference sequence). Deletions cut 3 bases from V and 6 bases from J, with 14 bases between. CDR3 in amino acids: CAWRSQSGDGYTF. In nucleotides, the CDR3 is TGTGCCTGGAGGAGCCAGAGCGGGGATGGCTACACCTTC.

This clonotype was observed once. The V call is TRBV12-5, the J call TRBJ2-3, with D possibly being TRBD1 or TRBD2 (5 bases each). CDR3 length: 15 amino acids. CDR1 is LGHNT and CDR2 is FRNRAP in the germline V gene. Trimming left V 6 bases short and J 6 bases short, with 19 bases between. The DNA for the CDR3 is TGTGCTAGTGGAATCGGGGCAGGAGGCATGGATACGCAGTATTTT. It is translated as CASGIGAGGMDTQYF. Full variable domain (outside the CDR3, taken from reference TRBV12-5 and TRBJ2-3): DARVTQTPRHKVTEMGQEVTMRCQPILGHNTVFWYRQTMMQGLELLAYFRNRAPLDDSGMPKDRFSAEMPDATLATLKIQPSEPRDSAVYFCASGIGAGGMDTQYFGPGTRLTVL.

The chain couples TRBV20-1 to TRBJ2-1, with D possibly being TRBD2 (5 bases). The germline V gene encodes CDR1 DFQATT and CDR2 SNEGSKA (reference sequence). This CDR3 has 13 amino acids. The CDR3 DNA follows: TGCAGGGCGGGCGGACCCAAAATCCATGAGCAGTTCTTC. Translated, it gives CRAGGPKIHEQFF.

The rearrangement joins TRBV27 to TRBJ2-4, with TRBD2 matching 9 bases. The J call may be incorrect, as the DNA end agrees better with TRBJ2-7. CDR3 length: 14 residues. CDR1 is MNHEY and CDR2 is SMNVEV in the germline V gene (reference sequence). The CDR3: CASSFAGGPSEQYF. Written as DNA, the CDR3 is TGTGCCAGCAGTTTTGCGGGAGGGCCGTCCGAGCAGTACTTC.

This clonotype was seen at least ten times. The chain combines TRBV4-1 with TRBJ2-6; 9 nucleotides align to TRBD2. The CDR3 totals 19 residues. Germline V CDR1 and CDR2: MGHRA, YSYEKL. After removal of 0 bases from V and 1 base from J, the junction contained 7 bases not matched to a gene. The CDR3 bases are TGCGCCAGCAGCCAAGATGGGAGCGGGGGGCCTTCTGGGGCCAACGTCCTGACTTTC. Its protein product is CASSQDGSGGPSGANVLTF.

On this clonotype itself: This may come from a read error, since a much larger clone is one base off. The V call is TRBV28, the J call TRBJ2-1; 7 bases are a match to TRBD1. The J call may be faulty, since TRBJ2-7 better matches the DNA end. CDR1 is MDHEN and CDR2 is SYDVKM in the germline V gene. CDR3 size: 16 residues. The CDR3 spells CASTGSGQSSYNEQYF. In DNA, the CDR3 is TGTGCCAGCACCGGCTCGGGACAGAGCTCCTACAATGAGCAGTACTTC.

This sequence joins TRBV29-1 and TRBJ2-7, with 8 bases aligning to TRBD1. Germline V CDR1 and CDR2: SQVTM, ANQGSEA. The CDR3 consists of 16 residues. Unmatched junction bases numbered 16, after V lost 5 bases and J lost 4 bases. The CDR3 DNA is TGCAGCGTTCAACTACTGGACAGGGCGGTCCCTTACGAGCAGTACTTC. Amino acids: CSVQLLDRAVPYEQYF.

With respect to this clonotype: A much larger clone differs by one base, so this may be a read error. The chain couples TRBV5-6 to TRBJ2-5; 7 bases are a match to TRBD1. Per germline, CDR1 SGHDT and CDR2 YYEEEE. This CDR3 is 15 amino acids long. Unmatched junction bases numbered 17, after V lost 4 bases and J lost 11 bases. CDR3 amino acids: CASSPDRASYNEQYF. The CDR3 DNA sequence: TGTGCCAGCAGCCCAGACAGGGCCTCCTACAATGAGCAGTACTTC. The complete variable domain, with remaining parts taken from reference TRBV5-6 and TRBJ2-5, reads DAGVTQSPTHLIKTRGQQVTLRCSPKSGHDTVSWYQQALGQGPQFIFQYYEEEERQRGNFPDRFSGHQFPNYSSELNVNALLLGDSALYLCASSPDRASYNEQYFGPGTRLLVL.